The 5 T cell receptor beta chains listed next were all sequenced from one sample in a study of identical twins. TCRdb redid the calling of the 5' RACE reads with MiXCR, one entry per CDR3 protein. This sample has 520,000 or so distinct CDR3 sequences; 22% occur once, and the top ten carry about 0.91%. A further study also used this sample, focusing on T cells expressing NK-cell markers.

Source material: CD4+ T cells sorted from blood. Receptors were obtained from a woman aged 18-29 years in good health.

V is TRBV24-1 and J is TRBJ2-1; 8 nucleotides line up with TRBD2. V dropped 4 bases and J dropped 10; count of bases not matched to a gene: 2. The CDR3 covers 12 residues. CDR1 KGHDR and CDR2 SFDVKD come from the germline V gene. The CDR3: CATSEVAGEQFF. DNA for the CDR3: TGTGCCACCAGTGAGGTAGCGGGAGAGCAGTTCTTC.

The chain has TRBV30 and TRBJ1-2; D perhaps matches TRBD1 (5 bases). Germline values: CDR1 GTSNPN, CDR2 SVGIG (reference sequence). Trimming took off 3 bases at V and 4 bases at J, with 15 bases between the two ends. There are 14 residues in the CDR3. CDR3 DNA: TGTGCCTGGAGCAACGGAGGGGCCTCCTATGGCTACACCTTC. It codes for CAWSNGGASYGYTF.

This clonotype was observed a few times. The V call is TRBV10-3, the J call TRBJ2-4, with 9 bases aligning to TRBD2. J lost 2 bases, V lost 10 bases, and 15 bases had no gene match. Germline V CDR1 and CDR2: ENHRY, SYGVKD. There are 17 residues in the CDR3. In nucleotides, the CDR3 is TGTGCCACCTCCTCGCGGGAGGGAGTACTATCCAAAAACATTCAGTACTTC. It codes for CATSSREGVLSKNIQYF.

The sample holds many counts of this clonotype. V usage is TRBV20-1 and J usage is TRBJ2-5; no clear D. The V end lost 5 bases, the J end lost 1 base, and 8 bases lay between the germline ends. The CDR3 has 12 amino acids. In germline, CDR1 is DFQATT, CDR2 SNEGSKA (reference sequence). The CDR3 sequence is CSAGDSQETQYF. The DNA of the CDR3 is TGCAGTGCTGGTGATTCCCAAGAGACCCAGTACTTC.

This clonotype was counted only a few times. The chain has TRBV6-2 or TRBV6-3 and TRBJ1-5; possible D gene TRBD1, 5 bases. Germline V gene lookup returns CDR1 MNHEY and CDR2 SVGEGT. V lost 6 bases to trimming and J lost 7 bases, with 22 bases between them. The CDR3 loop spans 16 amino acids. The CDR3, as DNA: TGTGCCAGCAGCTTTGAAAGTGGATCAGGGTGGCAGCCCCAGCATTTT. This encodes CASSFESGSGWQPQHF.